The 19 T cell receptor beta chains given below trace back to one sample, sequenced in a study of T-cell memory formation after mild COVID-19. TCRdb re-called the 5' RACE reads with MiXCR, one entry per CDR3 protein. The repertoire holds hundreds of thousands of distinct CDR3 sequences, with approximately 20% as singletons. The sample was PBMCs or a T cell subset sorted from them (not recorded which). These receptors all stem from a man younger than 35 who had mild COVID-19 (a few samples of this study predate the infection). Cell type and time point are not known.

This chain joins TRBV10-3 and TRBJ1-4; TRBD1 matches 7 bases. The CDR3 length is 14 residues. CDR1 and CDR2 (germline): ENHRY, SYGVKD. Trimming at V came to 6 bases and at J to 8 bases, leaving 9 bases not matched to a gene. This CDR3 reads CAISSGGVSEKLFF. The CDR3 DNA reads as TGTGCCATCAGCTCAGGGGGGGTCTCGGAAAAACTGTTTTTT.

This sequence joins TRBV6-2 or TRBV6-3 and TRBJ2-3; 7 bases fit TRBD1. The CDR3 is 14 residues long. The V gene's germline CDR1 is MNHEY and CDR2 SVGEGT. Unmatched junction bases numbered 12, after V lost 10 bases and J lost 5 bases. CDR3 in DNA: TGTGCCACGACCACGACAGGGTCGGGAGATACGCAGTATTTT. It yields the protein CATTTTGSGDTQYF.

The J gene is TRBJ2-2, the V gene TRBV4-2; no firm D call. CDR1 is LGHNA, CDR2 YNFKEQ, per germline. Trimming cost V 3 bases and J 2 bases, with 19 bases left between them. The CDR3 covers 18 residues. The CDR3 region has the DNA TGTGCCAGCAGCCAGGACCCCACGAGATTGATTAACACCGGGGAGCTGTTTTTT. It is translated as CASSQDPTRLINTGELFF.

This clonotype has a single count. The chain carries TRBV27 and TRBJ2-7, with a tentative D call TRBD1 (6 bases). Trimming stripped 3 bases from V and 6 bases from J, with 9 bases between. CDR1 is MNHEY and CDR2 is SMNVEV in the germline V gene (reference sequence). The CDR3 is 12 amino acids. The CDR3 region is CASSFQGTEQYF. In nucleotides, the CDR3 is TGTGCCAGCAGTTTTCAGGGGACCGAGCAGTACTTC.

The rearrangement links TRBV25-1 to TRBJ1-2; 11 positions match TRBD1. CDR1 and CDR2 from the germline V gene are MGHDK and SYGVNS. The CDR3 is 18 residues long. V trimming: 4 bases; J trimming: 1 base; junction bases outside the gene matches: 11. CDR3 protein: CASSAPGGTGGINYGYTF. The CDR3 DNA reads TGTGCCAGCAGTGCGCCGGGAGGGACAGGGGGAATTAACTATGGCTACACCTTC.

This clonotype was counted only a few times. The chain combines TRBV5-4 with TRBJ2-2; D assignment may be TRBD1 or TRBD2 (5 bases each). This CDR3 region has 13 residues. Germline V lookup: CDR1 SGHNT, CDR2 YYREEE (reference sequence). Trimming stripped 4 bases from V and 7 bases from J, with 11 bases between. The CDR3 sequence is CASSRDRGGELFF. The CDR3 DNA is TGTGCCAGCAGCCGGGACCGAGGCGGGGAGCTGTTTTTT.

This clonotype was found a few times. This sequence joins TRBV6-2 or TRBV6-3 and TRBJ2-2; D is perhaps TRBD1 (6 bases). The germline V and J ends were trimmed by 2 bases and 8 bases, with 12 bases remaining between them. This CDR3 spans 14 amino acids. The germline gives CDR1 MNHEY, CDR2 SVGEGT. The CDR3 here is CASSYPRGRGELFF. In DNA, the CDR3 is TGTGCCAGCAGTTACCCCAGGGGCCGAGGGGAGCTGTTTTTT.

The chain has TRBV7-9 and TRBJ1-1; D unresolved. The CDR3 contains 14 residues. The germline V gene encodes CDR1 SEHNR and CDR2 FQNEAQ (reference sequence). The V and J ends lost 1 base and 7 bases respectively, with 13 bases between them. The DNA for the CDR3 is TGTGCCAGCAGCTTAGTCCCCGGGAGCCTTGAAGCTTTCTTT. It encodes CASSLVPGSLEAFF. Drawing the rest from reference TRBV7-9 and TRBJ1-1, the complete variable domain is DTGVSQNPRHKITKRGQNVTFRCDPISEHNRLYWYRQTLGQGPEFLTYFQNEAQLEKSRLLSDRFSAERPKGSFSTLEIQRTEQGDSAMYLCASSLVPGSLEAFFGQGTRLTVV.

This clonotype was found a few times. The rearrangement links TRBV5-1 to TRBJ1-1; D is uncertain. Germline V gene lookup returns CDR1 SGHRS and CDR2 YFSETQ. Trimming shortened V by 6 bases and J by 0 bases, and 21 bases separated the two germline ends. This CDR3 comprises 17 residues. The CDR3 loop is CASKSGSASFMNTEAFF. CDR3 DNA: TGCGCCAGCAAGTCCGGCTCAGCCTCCTTCATGAACACTGAAGCTTTCTTT.

This clonotype was seen more than once but under ten times. This chain uses TRBV7-6 with TRBJ2-7; possible D gene TRBD1, 5 bases. Germline CDR1 is SGHVS and CDR2 is FNYEAQ. This CDR3 has 13 amino acids. The ends were cut back, 3 bases at V and 3 bases at J, with 9 bases in the middle. CDR3 sequence (DNA): TGTGCCAGCAGCTTCGGCCAGGGCTACGAGCAGTACGTC. Amino acids: CASSFGQGYEQYV.

This clonotype was detected many times. V and J are TRBV5-1 and TRBJ1-1, with D possibly matching TRBD1 (6 bases). The CDR3 runs to 15 residues. Trimming took 1 base from V and 4 from J, leaving 14 bases between them. Germline lookup yields CDR1 SGHRS and CDR2 YFSETQ. CDR3 residues: CASSLLGGAGTEAFF. CDR3 sequence (DNA): TGCGCCAGCAGCTTGTTGGGGGGCGCCGGCACTGAAGCTTTCTTT.

The V gene is TRBV5-4, the J gene TRBJ2-3, with D perhaps TRBD2 (6 bases). CDR1 SGHNT and CDR2 YYREEE come from the germline V gene (reference sequence). V was cut by 6 bases and J by 4 bases, with 12 bases left in between. The CDR3 has 13 residues. CDR3: CASNFGGSDTQYF. The CDR3 DNA is TGTGCCAGCAACTTTGGGGGGTCAGATACGCAGTATTTT.

The chain is built from TRBV5-6 and TRBJ1-3; D is unresolved. Per germline, CDR1 SGHDT and CDR2 YYEEEE. The ends were cut back, 1 base at V and 4 bases at J, with 12 bases in the middle. The CDR3 consists of 15 residues. The DNA of the CDR3 is TGTGCCAGCAGCTTGTTTGGAGGGTCAGGAAACACCATATATTTT. As protein: CASSLFGGSGNTIYF.

This clonotype was counted between two and nine times. This chain joins TRBV7-2 and TRBJ2-5; D is uncertain. Trimming stripped 7 bases from V and 2 bases from J, with 17 bases between. Germline CDR1 and CDR2: SGHTA and FQGNSA. The CDR3 is 15 amino acids. As DNA, the CDR3 is TGTGCCAGCACCTTGTCAGGTTTGGTACAAGAGACCCAGTACTTC. Its protein product is CASTLSGLVQETQYF.

This clonotype was observed at least ten times. This sequence joins TRBV4-2 and TRBJ2-5; D is uncertain. V lost 4 bases and J 4 bases, leaving 16 bases between the germline ends. The CDR3 has 15 amino acids. CDR1 is LGHNA and CDR2 is YNFKEQ in the germline V gene. The CDR3 nucleotides read TGTGCCAGCAGCCCCTCGATGGGGTCTACAGAGACCCAGTACTTC. This translates into CASSPSMGSTETQYF.

V and J are TRBV12-3 or TRBV12-4 and TRBJ1-2; TRBD1 might be the D (6 bases). With 6 bases removed from V and 8 bases from J, the gap between germline ends came to 16 bases. This CDR3 has 13 residues. The CDR3 DNA follows: TGTGCCAGCAGCTCACAGGGAGTGGGAGGCTACACCTTC. Amino acid sequence: CASSSQGVGGYTF.

The chain recombines TRBV6-5 with TRBJ2-7, with 9 nucleotides matching TRBD1. This CDR3 has 14 amino acids. In germline, CDR1 is MNHEY, CDR2 SVGAGI. Trimming removed 5 bases from V and 1 base from J; junction bases left unmatched: 3. CDR3 bases: TGTGCCAGCAGTACGGGACAGGGATCCTACGAGCAGTACGTC. This encodes CASSTGQGSYEQYV.

This clonotype was recorded a few times. The rearrangement uses TRBV24-1 and TRBJ2-3; D unclear. Per the germline V gene, CDR1 is KGHDR and CDR2 is SFDVKD. V was clipped by 9 bases and J by 4 bases, with 16 bases between them. This CDR3 is 14 amino acids long. CDR3 nucleotides: TGTGCCACCGCGAGCCGGTATCCCCCAGATACGCAGTATTTT. Its protein is CATASRYPPDTQYF.

This chain links TRBV10-2 with TRBJ2-7, with TRBD2 identical over 9 bases. Trimming cost V 4 bases and J 3 bases; bases outside gene matches: 10. The CDR3 consists of 16 residues. Germline V gives CDR1 WSHSY, CDR2 SAAADI. The CDR3 is CASSGFLTSGYYEQYF. CDR3 sequence (DNA): TGCGCCAGCAGTGGCTTCTTGACTAGCGGATACTACGAGCAGTACTTC.